The 10 T cell receptor beta chains given below trace back to one sample, sequenced in a study of T-cell memory formation after mild COVID-19. Using its own MiXCR run on the 5' RACE reads, TCRdb lists one record per CDR3 protein. The sample has around 100,000 distinct CDR3 sequences, 8.5% to 14% seen once. The sequenced sample was PBMCs or a T cell subset sorted from them (not recorded which). The receptors were sampled from a man aged 18 to 35 who had mild COVID-19 (a few samples of this study predate the infection). Cell type and time point are not known.

This clonotype was detected only a few times. The V gene is TRBV27, the J gene TRBJ2-1; no firm D call. V was shortened by 2 bases and J by 16 bases, with 18 bases between the two germline ends. The CDR3 contains 13 residues. The germline CDR1 and CDR2 sequences are MNHEY and SMNVEV (reference sequence). CDR3 sequence reads: CASSLIGFAVYFF. CDR3 nucleotides: TGTGCCAGCAGTTTAATCGGGTTCGCGGTTTATTTCTTC.

This clonotype came up a few times. The chain employs TRBV7-9 and TRBJ2-5; TRBD2 matches at 11 bases. Trimming cost V 7 bases and J 1 base; bases outside gene matches: 5. Germline V gene sequence: CDR1 SEHNR, CDR2 FQNEAQ (reference sequence). CDR3 length: 15 amino acids. For the CDR3, the DNA is TGTGCCAGCATCCTAGCGGGGGGCTTCCAAGAGACCCAGTACTTC. It translates to CASILAGGFQETQYF.

There are a few counts of this clonotype. The chain combines TRBV6-5 with TRBJ2-5; D may correspond to TRBD1 or TRBD2 (5 bases each). Germline V CDR1 and CDR2: MNHEY, SVGAGI. This CDR3 is 13 amino acids long. Trimming left V 5 bases short and J 2 bases short, with 9 bases between. This CDR3 is CASSGGPQETQYF. CDR3 DNA sequence: TGTGCCAGCAGTGGGGGTCCTCAAGAGACCCAGTACTTC.

The table lists this clonotype with a few counts. This chain uses TRBV4-3 with TRBJ1-1; the D is unclear. CDR1 is LGHNA, CDR2 YSLEER, per germline. The CDR3 is made up of 14 amino acids. V was trimmed by 0 bases and J by 3 bases, leaving 8 bases between them. The CDR3 coding sequence is TGCGCCAGCAGCCAAGAAACTTCGGACACTGAAGCTTTCTTT. Protein product: CASSQETSDTEAFF.

The chain carries TRBV15 and TRBJ2-1; a possible D gene is TRBD2 (5 bases). Trimming took off 6 bases at V and 3 bases at J, with 9 bases between the two ends. The V gene's germline CDR1 is LNHNV and CDR2 YYDKDF (reference sequence). The CDR3 extends over 13 amino acids. The CDR3 nucleotides read TGTGCCACCAGGGGAGCGGACTACAATGAGCAGTTCTTC. This sequence encodes CATRGADYNEQFF.

This clonotype was observed a handful of times. The chain carries TRBV6-2 or TRBV6-3 and TRBJ2-7; weak D call: TRBD1 (5 bases). Trimming left V 6 bases short and J 3 bases short, with 12 bases between. The V gene's germline CDR1 is MNHEY and CDR2 SVGEGT. CDR3 length equals 13 residues. CDR3 DNA: TGTGCCAGCAGATCGACAGCCAACTACGAGCAGTACTTC. It codes for CASRSTANYEQYF.

This clonotype appeared a few times. The rearrangement links TRBV4-1 to TRBJ2-2; the D gene is possibly TRBD2 (6 bases). Germline V CDR1 and CDR2: MGHRA, YSYEKL. V lost 5 bases, J lost 7 bases, and 8 bases lay in between. This CDR3 contains 12 residues. For the CDR3, the DNA is TGCGCCAGCAGCTGGGACTTCGGGGAGCTGTTTTTT. This encodes CASSWDFGELFF.

V usage is TRBV28 and J usage is TRBJ1-5; tentatively, D is TRBD1 (6 bases). The germline CDR1 and CDR2 sequences are MDHEN and SYDVKM. CDR3 length: 14 residues. V gave up 3 bases and J gave up 6 bases, with 12 bases separating them. The CDR3 DNA reads as TGTGCCAGCAGTTTCACGGGGGGCGGTCAGCCCCAGCATTTT. It is translated as CASSFTGGGQPQHF.

This chain connects TRBV6-5 to TRBJ2-7; TRBD1 or TRBD2 may be the D gene (6 bases each). The CDR3 consists of 12 residues. Trimming shortened V by 8 bases and J by 0 bases, and 8 bases separated the two germline ends. The germline CDR1 and CDR2 sequences are MNHEY and SVGAGI. The CDR3 loop reads CASGGPSYEQYF. The CDR3 DNA is TGTGCCAGCGGGGGGCCCTCCTACGAGCAGTACTTC.

This clonotype has only a few counts. The chain combines TRBV9 with TRBJ1-5; 7 positions agree with TRBD1. With 0 bases clipped from V and 0 bases from J, the junction kept 21 bases outside the gene matches. Germline CDR1 is SGDLS and CDR2 is YYNGEE. CDR3 length equals 22 residues. The DNA of the CDR3 is TGTGCCAGCAGCGTAGGGGCAACGTCACGGACCGGGACAGCGGATAGCAATCAGCCCCAGCATTTT. Translating it yields CASSVGATSRTGTADSNQPQHF.